This is a list of T cell receptor beta chains from one sample in a study of CD4+ T cells in melanoma. Data came from immunoSEQ multiplex PCR; TCRdb stores just in-frame clones and leaves some out. Of over 130,000 clones in the sample, around 90% were seen once. Every receptor here comes from a human donor with melanoma. CDR3s include the opening cysteine and the closing phenylalanine or tryptophan. Each record gives: clone size, V gene, CDR3 protein. The listing skips clone size in some rows; elsewhere it reads once, few, many or a size class.

clone_size: NA
v_call: TRBV5-6
cdr3_aa: CASSLHREGSPLHF

clone_size: NA
v_call: TRBV13
cdr3_aa: CASSPQSYFQQTGGNTGELFF

clone_size: NA
v_call: TRBV5-1
cdr3_aa: CASSLPGADTQYF

clone_size: NA
v_call: TRBV6-5
cdr3_aa: CASSPRDEGSEAFF

clone_size: NA
v_call: TRBV9
cdr3_aa: CASSPLHDTGELFF

clone_size: NA
v_call: TRBV2
cdr3_aa: CASKKGGAADTRYF

clone_size: NA
v_call: TRBV7-9
cdr3_aa: CASSLMSSGNTIYF

clone_size: few
v_call: TRBV19
cdr3_aa: CASSPRDGGETQYF

clone_size: NA
v_call: TRBV5-3
cdr3_aa: CARSLGGDGELFF

clone_size: NA
v_call: TRBV2
cdr3_aa: CASRRARANYGYTF

clone_size: NA
v_call: TRBV5-1
cdr3_aa: CASSQGQVDSPLHF

clone_size: NA
v_call: TRBV5-1
cdr3_aa: CASSLDGPMNTEAFF

clone_size: NA
v_call: TRBV10-2
cdr3_aa: CASSDPGQGNTEAFF

clone_size: NA
v_call: TRBV5-4
cdr3_aa: CASSIHGTFSGGYTF

clone_size: NA
v_call: TRBV6-1
cdr3_aa: CASSPQGSTNYGYTF

clone_size: NA
v_call: TRBV9
cdr3_aa: CASSVGGLETQYF

clone_size: NA
v_call: TRBV7-3
cdr3_aa: CASSLRLADTQYF

clone_size: NA
v_call: TRBV15
cdr3_aa: CATSRDRGAVEKLFF

clone_size: NA
v_call: TRBV29-1
cdr3_aa: CSVEIKNIQYF

clone_size: NA
v_call: TRBV6-1
cdr3_aa: CASTRTGTKDTQYF

clone_size: NA
v_call: TRBV5-1
cdr3_aa: CASSLQGIPYNEQFF

clone_size: once
v_call: TRBV10-2
cdr3_aa: CASTLAGGSSYNEQFF

clone_size: NA
v_call: TRBV2
cdr3_aa: CASSSRGSNQPQHF

clone_size: NA
v_call: TRBV10-3
cdr3_aa: CAISRDWDYEQYF

clone_size: NA
v_call: TRBV10-3
cdr3_aa: CAIRATGTGGTEAFF

clone_size: NA
v_call: TRBV19
cdr3_aa: CASSTGSGNTIYF

clone_size: few
v_call: TRBV18
cdr3_aa: CASSPSRGGAYEQFF